The rows below give T cell receptor beta chains drawn from one sample of a study of STAT3 mutations in large granular lymphocyte leukemia. Produced via immunoSEQ multiplex PCR; TCRdb's table is partial and in-frame only. The sample carries around 8,000 clones, 91% recorded once. Sequencing input: peripheral blood mononuclear cells. These receptors all come from a man aged 50-60 years with T-cell large granular lymphocyte leukemia. Some clones in this sample may be carry-over from other donors' samples. CDR3s include the opening cysteine and the closing phenylalanine or tryptophan. A D gene is named only where the DNA matches it firmly.

DNA,CDR3,J,D,V
TGTGCCAGCCAGAGGACACTCTACGAGCAGTACTTC,CASQRTLYEQYF,TRBJ2-7,-,TRBV25-1
TGTGCCAGCGAGGACCGCTACTATGGCTACACCTTC,CASEDRYYGYTF,TRBJ1-2,-,TRBV28
TGTGCCAGCAGCTTTGGGAGCAATCAGCCCCAGCATTTT,CASSFGSNQPQHF,TRBJ1-5,-,TRBV7-6
TGTGCCAGCAGTTTTGGTCAGGGAGAGGCTTTCTTT,CASSFGQGEAFF,TRBJ1-1,-,TRBV27
TGCGCCAGCAGCTTGGAGACGGCGGGGGCTGGCACAGATACGCAGTATTTT,CASSLETAGAGTDTQYF,TRBJ2-3,-,TRBV5-1
TGTGCCAGCAGCTTGGTGACTAGTGGGAATGAGCAGTTCTTC,CASSLVTSGNEQFF,TRBJ2-1,-,TRBV7-9
TGCGCCAGCAGCTCCCATGGACAGGGAGGAGGAGGTGAAAAACTGTTTTTT,CASSSHGQGGGGEKLFF,TRBJ1-4,TRBD1,TRBV4-3
TGTGCCTGGAATCCACCGGCGGGAGTTCGAAATGAGCAGTTCTTC,CAWNPPAGVRNEQFF,TRBJ2-1,TRBD2,TRBV30
TGTGCCAGCGGACCTGGGGAATCGGCCTACGAGCAGTACTTC,CASGPGESAYEQYF,TRBJ2-7,-,TRBV7-2
TGTGCCAGCAGTAAAGCAGACGAGCAGTACTTC,CASSKADEQYF,TRBJ2-7,-,TRBV6-5
TGCGCCAGCAGCCACCCCCACCAGGGGATCGAGACCCAGTACTTC,CASSHPHQGIETQYF,TRBJ2-5,-,TRBV4-1
TGTGCCTTAAACAAAGGGACTAGTAACACCGGGGAGCTGTTTTTT,CALNKGTSNTGELFF,TRBJ2-2,TRBD2,TRBV30
TGCGCCAGCAGCTTGGCTAGCGGGGGGAACACCGGGGAGCTGTTTTTT,CASSLASGGNTGELFF,TRBJ2-2,TRBD2,TRBV5-1
TGTGCCTGGAGTGACCCAGGCGCCAACACCATATATTTT,CAWSDPGANTIYF,TRBJ1-3,-,TRBV30
TGTGCCAGCAGCCATACGGGAGGGCCCTACGAGCAGTACTTC,CASSHTGGPYEQYF,TRBJ2-7,TRBD2,TRBV4-2